The entry below describes one T cell receptor (beta chain). The data were taken from a study of CD8 T cells in Susac syndrome. Random hexamers primed reverse transcription of about 0.5 to 1 ug RNA. MiXCR, applied by TCRdb to the immunoSEQ multiplex PCR reads, yields one record per CDR3 protein. Of under 200,000 distinct CDR3 sequences listed, approximately 94% are singletons. Germline values: CDR1 MNHEY, CDR2 SVGEGT. The CDR3 totals 15 residues. V dropped 10 bases and J dropped 6 bases, with 22 bases sitting between them. Sequenced material: CD4+ T cells from PBMCs. The TCR originated in a human donor with Susac syndrome. The V and J genes are TRBV6-2 or TRBV6-3 and TRBJ1-5, with D possibly matching TRBD1 (6 bases). The CDR3 coding sequence is TGTGCCACCTCCCCGGGAGGCACAGGGAGTCAGCCCCAGCATTTT. Translating it yields CATSPGGTGSQPQHF.